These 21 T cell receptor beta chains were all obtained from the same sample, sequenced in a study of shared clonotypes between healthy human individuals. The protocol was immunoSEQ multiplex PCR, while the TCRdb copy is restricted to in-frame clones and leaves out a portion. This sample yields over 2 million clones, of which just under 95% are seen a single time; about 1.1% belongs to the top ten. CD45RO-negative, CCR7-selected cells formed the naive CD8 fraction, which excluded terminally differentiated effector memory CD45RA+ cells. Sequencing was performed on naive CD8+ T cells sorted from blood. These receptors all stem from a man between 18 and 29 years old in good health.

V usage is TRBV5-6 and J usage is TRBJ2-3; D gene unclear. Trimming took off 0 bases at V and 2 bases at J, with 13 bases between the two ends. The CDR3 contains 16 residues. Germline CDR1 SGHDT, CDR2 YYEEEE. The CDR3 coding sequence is TGTGCCAGCAGCTTGGACAGACTTTTCCTCACAGATACGCAGTATTTT. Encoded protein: CASSLDRLFLTDTQYF.

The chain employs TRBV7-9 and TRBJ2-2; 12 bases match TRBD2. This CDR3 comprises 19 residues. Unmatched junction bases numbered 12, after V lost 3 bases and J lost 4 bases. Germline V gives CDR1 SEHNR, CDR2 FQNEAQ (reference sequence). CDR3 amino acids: CASSLRASGRASGTGELFF. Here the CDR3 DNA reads TGTGCCAGCAGCTTGCGTGCTAGCGGGAGGGCCTCGGGCACCGGGGAGCTGTTTTTT.

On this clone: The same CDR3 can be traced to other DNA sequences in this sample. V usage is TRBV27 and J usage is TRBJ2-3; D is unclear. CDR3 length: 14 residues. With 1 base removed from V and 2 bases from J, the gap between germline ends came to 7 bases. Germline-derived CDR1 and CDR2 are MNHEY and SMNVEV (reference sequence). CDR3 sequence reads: CASSLLGSTDTQYF. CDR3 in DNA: TGTGCCAGCAGTTTATTGGGGTCCACAGATACGCAGTATTTT.

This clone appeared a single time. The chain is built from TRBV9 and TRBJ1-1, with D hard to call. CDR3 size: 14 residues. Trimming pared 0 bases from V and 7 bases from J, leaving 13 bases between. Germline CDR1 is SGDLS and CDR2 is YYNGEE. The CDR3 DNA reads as TGTGCCAGCAGCGTAGGGGTAAGTTCTCTTGAAGCTTTCTTT. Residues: CASSVGVSSLEAFF.

The CDR3 DNA reads as TGTGCCAGCAGCTTATCCGAAGGGGGGGCCACCTACGAGCAGTACTTC. This translates into CASSLSEGGATYEQYF. V and J are TRBV7-2 and TRBJ2-7; D is perhaps TRBD2 (7 bases). The length of the CDR3 is 16 residues. Germline-derived CDR1 and CDR2 are SGHTA and FQGNSA. Trimming removed 2 bases at V and 2 bases at J, with 16 bases between.

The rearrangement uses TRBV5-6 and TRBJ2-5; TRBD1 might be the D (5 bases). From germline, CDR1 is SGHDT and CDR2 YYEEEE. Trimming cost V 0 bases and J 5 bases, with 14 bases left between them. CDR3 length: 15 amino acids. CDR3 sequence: CASSLALEGVETQYF. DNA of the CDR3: TGTGCCAGCAGCTTGGCCCTAGAAGGGGTCGAGACCCAGTACTTC.

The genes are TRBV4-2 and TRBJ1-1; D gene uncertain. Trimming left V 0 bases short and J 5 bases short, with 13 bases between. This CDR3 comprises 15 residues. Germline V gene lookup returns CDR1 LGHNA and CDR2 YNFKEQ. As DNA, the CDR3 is TGTGCCAGCAGCCAAGATCGGGAAGGTTGGACTGAAGCTTTCTTT. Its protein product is CASSQDREGWTEAFF.

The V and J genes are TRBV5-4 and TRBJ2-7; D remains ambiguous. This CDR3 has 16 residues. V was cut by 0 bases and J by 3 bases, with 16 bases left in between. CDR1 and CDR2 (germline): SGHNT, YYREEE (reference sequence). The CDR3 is CASSLGLGSSLYEQYF. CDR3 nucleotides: TGTGCCAGCAGCTTGGGATTGGGCAGTTCGCTCTACGAGCAGTACTTC. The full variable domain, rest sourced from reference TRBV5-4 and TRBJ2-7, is ETGVTQSPTHLIKTRGQQVTLRCSSQSGHNTVSWYQQALGQGPQFIFQYYREEENGRGNFPPRFSGLQFPNYSSELNVNALELDDSALYLCASSLGLGSSLYEQYFGPGTRLTVT.

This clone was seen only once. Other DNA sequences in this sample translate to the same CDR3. CDR3 nucleotide sequence: TGTGCCAGCAGTCCCGGGACAGGGGGCTCCTACGAGCAGTACTTC. Encoded protein: CASSPGTGGSYEQYF. V gene TRBV6-5 combines with J gene TRBJ2-7, with 11 bases fitting TRBD1. Per germline, CDR1 MNHEY and CDR2 SVGAGI. There are 15 residues in the CDR3. V lost 5 bases and J lost 0; bases outside the gene matches: 3.

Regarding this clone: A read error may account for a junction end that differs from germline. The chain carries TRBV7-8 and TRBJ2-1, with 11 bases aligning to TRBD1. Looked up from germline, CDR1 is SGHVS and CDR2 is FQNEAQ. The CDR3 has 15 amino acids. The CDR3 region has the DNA TGTGCCAGCAGCCGAATCCAAGGCCTAGCGGGACAGGGGGTCTTC. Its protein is CASSRIQGLAGQGVF.

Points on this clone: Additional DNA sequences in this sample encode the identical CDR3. As DNA, the CDR3 is TGCGCCAGCAGCTTGGACGTCACCTACGAGCAGTACTTC. This encodes CASSLDVTYEQYF. The chain combines TRBV5-1 with TRBJ2-7; D is uncertain. Germline values: CDR1 SGHRS, CDR2 YFSETQ. The CDR3 spans 13 residues. The V gene lost 0 bases and the J gene lost 2 bases, with 6 bases spanning the gap.

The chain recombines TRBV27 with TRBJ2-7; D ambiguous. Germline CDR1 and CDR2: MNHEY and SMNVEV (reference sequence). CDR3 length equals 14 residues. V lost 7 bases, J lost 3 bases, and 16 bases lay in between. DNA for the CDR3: TGTGCCAGCAAAGTCGGACGGTGGAACTACGAGCAGTACTTC. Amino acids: CASKVGRWNYEQYF.

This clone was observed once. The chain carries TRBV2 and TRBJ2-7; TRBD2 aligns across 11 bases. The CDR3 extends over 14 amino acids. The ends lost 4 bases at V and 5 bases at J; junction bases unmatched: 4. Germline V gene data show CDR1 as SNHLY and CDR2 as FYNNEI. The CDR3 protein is CASSVTSGTHEQYF. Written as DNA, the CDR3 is TGTGCCAGCAGTGTGACTAGCGGGACCCACGAGCAGTACTTC.

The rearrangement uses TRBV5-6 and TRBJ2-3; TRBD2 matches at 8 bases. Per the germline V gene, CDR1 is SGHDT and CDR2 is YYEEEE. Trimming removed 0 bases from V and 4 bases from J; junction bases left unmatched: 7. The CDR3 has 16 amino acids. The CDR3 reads CASSLGYGTSADTQYF. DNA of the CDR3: TGTGCCAGCAGCTTGGGGTATGGGACTAGTGCAGATACGCAGTATTTT.

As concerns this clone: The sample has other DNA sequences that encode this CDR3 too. The DNA for the CDR3 is TGTGCCAGCAGCCCGGGGCTGGGAGCTTTCTTT. Amino acids: CASSPGLGAFF. The chain uses TRBV7-9 and TRBJ1-1, with a weak D call TRBD1 (5 bases). Per germline, CDR1 SEHNR and CDR2 FQNEAQ (reference sequence). This CDR3 region has 11 residues. With 5 bases removed from V and 10 bases from J, the gap between germline ends came to 11 bases.

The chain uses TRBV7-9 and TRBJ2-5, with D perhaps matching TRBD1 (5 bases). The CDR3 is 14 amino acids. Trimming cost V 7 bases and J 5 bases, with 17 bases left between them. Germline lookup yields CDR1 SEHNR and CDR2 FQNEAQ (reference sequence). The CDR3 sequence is CASIPSSRQETQYF. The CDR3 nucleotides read TGTGCCAGCATCCCCTCATCACGACAGGAGACCCAGTACTTC. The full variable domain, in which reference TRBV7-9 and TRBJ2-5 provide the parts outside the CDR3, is DTGVSQNPRHKITKRGQNVTFRCDPISEHNRLYWYRQTLGQGPEFLTYFQNEAQLEKSRLLSDRFSAERPKGSFSTLEIQRTEQGDSAMYLCASIPSSRQETQYFGPGTRLLVL.

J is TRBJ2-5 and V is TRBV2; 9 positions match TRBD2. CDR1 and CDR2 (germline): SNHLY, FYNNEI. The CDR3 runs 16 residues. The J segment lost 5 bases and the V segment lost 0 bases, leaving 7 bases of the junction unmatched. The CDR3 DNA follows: TGTGCCAGCAGTGAAGCCAGCGGGGGGCCCCTGGAGACCCAGTACTTC. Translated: CASSEASGGPLETQYF.

CDR3 nucleotides: TGTGCCAGCGTTAGAGGGTCCGATCTGTACGAGCAGTACTTC. Translating it yields CASVRGSDLYEQYF. The V gene is TRBV6-6, the J gene TRBJ2-7, with D possibly being TRBD2 (5 bases). V was shortened by 8 bases and J by 4 bases, with 18 bases between the two germline ends. Germline CDR1 reads MNHNY; CDR2 reads SVGAGI (reference sequence). The CDR3 has 14 residues.

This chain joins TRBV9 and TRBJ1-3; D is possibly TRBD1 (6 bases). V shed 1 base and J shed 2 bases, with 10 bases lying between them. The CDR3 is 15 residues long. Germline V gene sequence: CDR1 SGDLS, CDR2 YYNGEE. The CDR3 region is CASSVSGTPGNTIYF. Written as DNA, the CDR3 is TGTGCCAGCAGCGTATCTGGGACACCTGGAAACACCATATATTTT.

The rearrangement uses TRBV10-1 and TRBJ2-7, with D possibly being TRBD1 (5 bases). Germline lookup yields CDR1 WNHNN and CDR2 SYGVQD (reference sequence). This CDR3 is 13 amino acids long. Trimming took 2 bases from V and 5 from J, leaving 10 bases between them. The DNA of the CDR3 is TGCGCCAGCAGTGAGCCAGGGTCGGACGAGCAGTACTTC. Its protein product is CASSEPGSDEQYF.

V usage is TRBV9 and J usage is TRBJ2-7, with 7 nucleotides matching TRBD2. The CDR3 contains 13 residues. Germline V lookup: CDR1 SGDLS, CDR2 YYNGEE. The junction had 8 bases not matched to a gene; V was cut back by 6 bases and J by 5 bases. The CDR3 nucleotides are TGTGCCAGCAATGAGGGAGGGTCCGACGAGCAGTACTTC. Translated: CASNEGGSDEQYF.